The text below deals with one TCR beta chain. The sample is drawn from a study of blood T cell repertoires in COVID-19. Study summary: Italy, Spain and the United States were the sources of the convalescent and acute COVID-19 samples. Nucleic acid was either cDNA or gDNA, and it came from T cells, B-cell-depleted T cells, or PBMCs.

V dropped 3 bases and J dropped 3 bases, with 8 bases sitting between them. CDR1 and CDR2 from the germline V gene are SNHLY and FYNNEI. This CDR3 contains 13 residues. Methods used by the authors: The assay estimated nucleated cells by amplifying reference gene primers. TCRdb keeps only in-frame clones here, not all; method: immunoSEQ multiplex PCR. Clone size and V and J calls were adopted from that table, with D and trimming inferred from the DNA. The repertoire has over 200,000 clones, around 87% of them found once; the top ten carry less than 3%. The sample consisted of peripheral blood. The chain combines TRBV2 with TRBJ1-2; D unclear. The source of this sequence is a woman aged 45-65 years with acute or convalescent COVID-19. The CDR3 loop reads CASSDHGDYGYTF. In nucleotides, the CDR3 is TGTGCCAGCAGTGATCACGGTGACTATGGCTACACCTTC.